A selection of T cell receptor beta chains follows, all from one sample in a study of T-cell reconstitution after alpha-beta-depleted transplantation in children. TCRdb reprocessed the PCR reads with MiXCR, giving one entry per CDR3 protein. The table has more than 25,000 distinct CDR3 sequences, roughly 6% seen once. This material consisted of PBMCs, mostly from graft donor cells, taken 180 days after TCRalphabeta/CD19-depleted stem cell transplant. The receptors were sampled from a male patient under 18 who had a stem cell transplant for acute myeloid leukemia, so the T cells may come from the graft donor. CDR3s include the opening cysteine and the closing phenylalanine or tryptophan. The order of the fields is clone size, CDR3 length, D gene, J gene, V gene, CDR3 protein, CDR3 DNA. The D gene is left open where the match is weak. Size values are once, few and many counts, or a class for expanded clones, and some rows have none.

size: many
length: 12
D: TRBD2
J: TRBJ2-1
V: TRBV30
CDR3: CAWTSGKGEQFF
DNA: TGTGCCTGGACTAGCGGGAAGGGTGAGCAGTTCTTC

size: many
length: 16
D: .
J: TRBJ2-2
V: TRBV7-9
CDR3: CASSVVRPTHTGELFF
DNA: TGTGCCAGCAGCGTTGTCAGACCAACCCACACCGGGGAGCTGTTTTTT

size: many
length: 13
D: .
J: TRBJ2-7
V: TRBV7-2
CDR3: CASGGGGEGEQYF
DNA: TGTGCCAGCGGGGGAGGGGGGGAGGGCGAGCAGTACTTC

size: many
length: 14
D: .
J: TRBJ2-7
V: TRBV5-1
CDR3: CASSFGGLSYEQYF
DNA: TGCGCCAGCAGCTTCGGGGGACTCTCCTACGAGCAGTACTTC

size: many
length: 15
D: .
J: TRBJ2-3
V: TRBV3-2
CDR3: CASSHRDRGTDTQYF
DNA: TGTGCCAGCAGCCACCGGGACAGGGGTACAGATACGCAGTATTTT

size: .
length: 14
D: .
J: TRBJ2-3
V: TRBV13
CDR3: CASSSGTNVDTQYF
DNA: TGTGCCAGCAGCTCCGGGACAAACGTAGATACGCAGTATTTT

size: few
length: 13
D: .
J: TRBJ1-2
V: TRBV2
CDR3: CASSRTGNYGYTF
DNA: TGTGCCAGCAGTAGGACTGGAAACTATGGCTACACCTTC

size: many
length: 16
D: .
J: TRBJ1-4
V: TRBV3-1
CDR3: CASSQVSGELGEKLFF
DNA: TGTGCCAGCAGCCAAGTTTCCGGGGAACTCGGTGAAAAACTGTTTTTT

size: many
length: 20
D: TRBD2
J: TRBJ2-7
V: TRBV4-2
CDR3: CASSQDLRLAGVTSSYEQYF
DNA: TGTGCCAGCAGCCAAGATCTACGACTAGCGGGAGTAACCAGCTCCTACGAGCAGTACTTC

size: many
length: 16
D: .
J: TRBJ2-3
V: TRBV20-1
CDR3: CSARALGGGKWYTQYF
DNA: TGCAGTGCTAGAGCCCTGGGAGGGGGGAAATGGTATACGCAGTATTTT

size: many
length: 12
D: .
J: TRBJ1-2
V: TRBV12-3/TRBV12-4
CDR3: CASSLTGSGYTF
DNA: TGTGCCAGCAGTTTAACAGGGAGTGGCTACACCTTC

size: many
length: 13
D: TRBD1
J: TRBJ2-2
V: TRBV29-1
CDR3: CSFAQGVTGELFF
DNA: TGCAGCTTTGCTCAGGGGGTCACCGGGGAGCTGTTTTTT

size: many
length: 15
D: .
J: TRBJ1-3
V: TRBV2
CDR3: CASSIQGTSGNTIYF
DNA: TGTGCCAGCAGTATTCAGGGTACCTCTGGAAACACCATATATTTT

size: many
length: 13
D: .
J: TRBJ2-5
V: TRBV4-2
CDR3: CASSQMGGGTQYF
DNA: TGTGCCAGCAGCCAGATGGGGGGTGGGACCCAGTACTTC

size: many
length: 16
D: TRBD1
J: TRBJ1-5
V: TRBV24-1
CDR3: CATSDFWDRGNQPQHF
DNA: TGTGCCACCAGTGATTTCTGGGACAGGGGTAATCAGCCCCAGCATTTT

size: many
length: 14
D: .
J: TRBJ1-1
V: TRBV21-1
CDR3: CASSTGRMNTEAFF
DNA: TGTGCCAGCAGCACAGGGCGGATGAACACTGAAGCTTTCTTT

size: many
length: 14
D: TRBD1
J: TRBJ2-7
V: TRBV7-2
CDR3: CASSPITGGYEQYF
DNA: TGTGCCAGCAGCCCGATAACAGGGGGTTACGAGCAGTACTTC

size: medium-sized
length: 11
D: .
J: TRBJ1-1
V: TRBV5-6
CDR3: CASSLQSEAFF
DNA: TGTGCCAGCAGCTTGCAGAGTGAAGCTTTCTTT

size: many
length: 16
D: TRBD2
J: TRBJ2-3
V: TRBV7-9
CDR3: CASSRGGGGIADTQYF
DNA: TGTGCCAGCAGCCGAGGCGGGGGTGGGATCGCAGATACGCAGTATTTT

size: many
length: 15
D: .
J: TRBJ2-3
V: TRBV6-1
CDR3: CATALAGGNTDTQYF
DNA: TGTGCCACCGCGTTGGCGGGTGGGAACACAGATACGCAGTATTTT

size: many
length: 11
D: .
J: TRBJ1-1
V: TRBV6-6
CDR3: CASRMDTEAFF
DNA: TGTGCCAGCAGAATGGACACTGAAGCTTTCTTT

size: many
length: 14
D: .
J: TRBJ1-4
V: TRBV4-3
CDR3: CASSRYRDPRKLFF
DNA: TGCGCCAGCAGCCGCTACCGGGACCCCCGAAAACTGTTTTTT

size: many
length: 17
D: TRBD2
J: TRBJ2-1
V: TRBV11-2
CDR3: CASSPLTGTSGRNEQFF
DNA: TGTGCCAGCAGCCCCCTAACCGGGACTAGCGGGAGGAATGAGCAGTTCTTC

size: many
length: 15
D: TRBD2
J: TRBJ2-7
V: TRBV20-1
CDR3: CSASSGLAYDYEQYF
DNA: TGCAGTGCTTCATCGGGACTAGCCTATGACTACGAGCAGTACTTC

size: many
length: 15
D: .
J: TRBJ1-4
V: TRBV6-1
CDR3: CASSEGRQPNEKLFF
DNA: TGTGCCAGCAGTGAAGGTAGACAACCTAATGAAAAACTGTTTTTT

size: many
length: 13
D: .
J: TRBJ2-7
V: TRBV15
CDR3: CATSSRDGVEQYF
DNA: TGTGCCACCAGCAGCAGAGATGGGGTCGAGCAGTACTTC

size: many
length: 16
D: TRBD1
J: TRBJ1-1
V: TRBV7-2
CDR3: CASSLLTGVGDTEAFF
DNA: TGTGCCAGCAGCTTACTCACAGGGGTGGGGGACACTGAAGCTTTCTTT

size: many
length: 12
D: .
J: TRBJ1-2
V: TRBV28
CDR3: CASSSGALGYTF
DNA: TGTGCCAGCAGTTCGGGGGCCTTAGGCTACACCTTC

size: many
length: 13
D: .
J: TRBJ1-3
V: TRBV4-1
CDR3: CASSQVEGNTIYF
DNA: TGCGCCAGCAGCCAAGTTGAGGGAAACACCATATATTTT

size: many
length: 16
D: TRBD2
J: TRBJ2-7
V: TRBV27
CDR3: CASSFLASGTSYEQYF
DNA: TGTGCCAGCAGTTTCCTAGCTAGCGGGACTTCCTACGAGCAGTACTTC

size: many
length: 16
D: .
J: TRBJ2-1
V: TRBV20-1
CDR3: CSASLPGTADNNEQFF
DNA: TGCAGTGCTAGCCTTCCCGGGACGGCCGATAACAATGAGCAGTTCTTC

size: many
length: 17
D: TRBD1
J: TRBJ1-5
V: TRBV4-1
CDR3: CASSQHYSGGGEQPQHF
DNA: TGCGCCAGCAGCCAACATTATTCAGGGGGCGGAGAACAGCCCCAGCATTTT

size: many
length: 14
D: TRBD2
J: TRBJ2-2
V: TRBV20-1
CDR3: CSAPLAGGYGELFF
DNA: TGCAGTGCCCCCCTAGCGGGAGGGTACGGGGAGCTGTTTTTT

size: many
length: 13
D: TRBD1
J: TRBJ2-7
V: TRBV12-3/TRBV12-4
CDR3: CASRQGNSYEQYF
DNA: TGTGCCAGCAGACAGGGGAATTCCTACGAGCAGTACTTC

size: many
length: 17
D: TRBD1
J: TRBJ2-5
V: TRBV7-8
CDR3: CASSIRYSGQGKETQYF
DNA: TGTGCCAGCAGCATTCGTTACTCGGGACAGGGTAAAGAGACCCAGTACTTC

size: many
length: 18
D: TRBD1
J: TRBJ1-5
V: TRBV20-1
CDR3: CSASRTGGQTIGNQPQHF
DNA: TGCAGTGCTAGCCGTACCGGGGGACAGACAATTGGTAATCAGCCCCAGCATTTT

size: many
length: 15
D: TRBD2
J: TRBJ2-7
V: TRBV28
CDR3: CASSRYSGRFYEQYF
DNA: TGTGCCAGCAGTCGGTATAGCGGGAGGTTCTACGAGCAGTACTTC

size: many
length: 13
D: TRBD1
J: TRBJ1-6
V: TRBV28
CDR3: CASRVQLGTALHF
DNA: TGTGCCAGCAGGGTACAGCTCGGGACAGCTCTCCACTTT

size: many
length: 15
D: .
J: TRBJ1-3
V: TRBV7-3
CDR3: CASSLGADSGNTIYF
DNA: TGTGCCAGCAGCTTGGGCGCGGACTCTGGAAACACCATATATTTT

size: many
length: 13
D: .
J: TRBJ2-7
V: TRBV7-2
CDR3: CASSLGAPYEQYF
DNA: TGTGCCAGCAGCTTAGGGGCCCCCTACGAGCAGTACTTC

size: many
length: 12
D: .
J: TRBJ2-5
V: TRBV30
CDR3: CAWSPSVVTQYF
DNA: TGTGCCTGGAGTCCTAGCGTCGTGACCCAGTACTTC

size: many
length: 14
D: TRBD2
J: TRBJ2-3
V: TRBV20-1
CDR3: CSAQRGPSTDTQYF
DNA: TGCAGTGCCCAGCGGGGCCCTAGCACAGATACGCAGTATTTT

size: .
length: 15
D: .
J: TRBJ2-3
V: TRBV5-4
CDR3: CASSLGSASTDTQYF
DNA: TGTGCCAGCAGCTTGGGTTCTGCTAGCACAGATACGCAGTATTTT

size: .
length: 14
D: .
J: TRBJ2-2
V: TRBV28
CDR3: CASSPGPHCGELFF
DNA: TGTGCCAGCAGCCCCGGGCCGCACTGCGGGGAACTGTTTTTT

size: many
length: 11
D: .
J: TRBJ2-5
V: TRBV20-1
CDR3: CSADYQETQYF
DNA: TGCAGTGCTGACTATCAAGAGACCCAGTACTTC

size: many
length: 16
D: TRBD2
J: TRBJ2-5
V: TRBV20-1
CDR3: CSAKRWPSGMTETQYF
DNA: TGCAGTGCTAAACGGTGGCCTAGCGGGATGACAGAGACCCAGTACTTC

size: many
length: 13
D: .
J: TRBJ1-5
V: TRBV19
CDR3: CASSTGRGQPQHF
DNA: TGTGCCAGTAGTACGGGGAGGGGTCAGCCCCAGCATTTT

size: many
length: 13
D: TRBD1
J: TRBJ2-3
V: TRBV11-2
CDR3: CASSLDRADTQYF
DNA: TGTGCCAGCAGCCTCGACAGGGCGGATACGCAGTATTTT

size: many
length: 11
D: .
J: TRBJ2-1
V: TRBV20-1
CDR3: CSARGWHEQFF
DNA: TGCAGTGCTAGGGGGTGGCATGAGCAGTTCTTC

size: many
length: 15
D: TRBD1
J: TRBJ1-6
V: TRBV7-2
CDR3: CASSPRQGRNSPLHF
DNA: TGTGCCAGCAGCCCCCGACAGGGTCGTAATTCACCCCTCCACTTT

size: many
length: 15
D: TRBD2
J: TRBJ2-1
V: TRBV28
CDR3: CASSTRTSGRFEQFF
DNA: TGTGCCAGCAGTACCCGGACTAGCGGGAGGTTTGAGCAGTTCTTC

size: many
length: 12
D: .
J: TRBJ2-3
V: TRBV6-5
CDR3: CASSTITDTQYF
DNA: TGTGCCAGCAGTACCATCACAGATACGCAGTATTTT

size: .
length: 13
D: .
J: TRBJ1-2
V: TRBV4-2
CDR3: CARSPGGGYGYTF
DNA: TGTGCCAGGAGCCCCGGGGGCGGCTATGGCTACACCTTC

size: many
length: 12
D: .
J: TRBJ1-5
V: TRBV6-2/TRBV6-3
CDR3: CASSHRDQPQHF
DNA: TGTGCCAGCAGTCACAGGGACCAGCCCCAGCATTTT

size: many
length: 13
D: TRBD1
J: TRBJ2-5
V: TRBV20-1
CDR3: CSAPGTGLETQYF
DNA: TGCAGTGCTCCCGGGACAGGGCTAGAGACCCAGTACTTC

size: many
length: 15
D: .
J: TRBJ1-6
V: TRBV2
CDR3: CASSEGRAYNSPLHF
DNA: TGTGCCAGCAGTGAAGGCAGGGCCTATAATTCACCCCTCCACTTT

size: many
length: 15
D: .
J: TRBJ1-1
V: TRBV7-9
CDR3: CASSPGAQLDTEAFF
DNA: TGTGCCAGCAGCCCCGGCGCACAGTTGGATACTGAAGCTTTCTTT

size: many
length: 15
D: .
J: TRBJ1-5
V: TRBV5-6
CDR3: CASSLWWGSNQPQHF
DNA: TGTGCCAGCAGCTTGTGGTGGGGGAGCAATCAGCCCCAGCATTTT

size: many
length: 12
D: .
J: TRBJ2-7
V: TRBV28
CDR3: CASRGISYEQYF
DNA: TGTGCCAGCAGAGGGATCTCCTACGAGCAGTACTTC